This TCR beta chain came from a study of T cell changes during pregnancy in multiple sclerosis. The CDR3 length is 12 residues. The germline V and J ends were trimmed by 6 bases and 6 bases, with 10 bases remaining between them. Germline assignment: CDR1 SNHLY and CDR2 FYNNEI. Here immunoSEQ multiplex PCR was the method, and the copy in TCRdb shows in-frame clones only, minus some. This sample carries approximately 37,000 clones, just over 90% of them seen once, and the ten largest clones take 0.37%. This specimen consisted of CD4+ T cells from peripheral blood mononuclear cells, obtained in the third trimester of pregnancy. This chain links TRBV2 with TRBJ2-3; a weak D match, TRBD2 (5 bases). This clonotype was obtained from a female donor in good health, enrolled as a control in a pregnancy study. In nucleotides, the CDR3 is TGTGCCAGCAGGTGGGCGGGCGATACGCAGTATTTT. Amino acid sequence: CASRWAGDTQYF.